The 9 T cell receptor beta chains reported below all come from one sample, sequenced in a study of Graves' ophthalmopathy and Graves' hyperthyroidism. Amplification of the TCR beta CDR3 regions used RNA transcripts (as template). Scientists carried out first-round RT-PCR using HTBI primers and then a second-round multiplex PCR. TCRdb fed the multiplex PCR reads into MiXCR, producing one record per CDR3 protein. The repertoire holds 150,000 to 200,000 distinct CDR3 sequences, with around 40% as singletons. The material sequenced was peripheral blood. The receptors were gathered from a young man with Graves' ophthalmopathy.

This clonotype appeared many times. In nucleotides, the CDR3 is TGTGCCAGTGCACAGGGGGCCAAAAACATTCAGTACTTC. This codes for CASAQGAKNIQYF. This sequence joins TRBV6-2 or TRBV6-3 and TRBJ2-4; 7 nucleotides match TRBD1. The V and J ends lost 9 bases and 1 base, in that order; junction bases with no gene match: 3. The CDR3 is 13 amino acids. Germline V gene lookup returns CDR1 MNHEY and CDR2 SVGEGT.

This clonotype was observed at least ten times. The J gene is TRBJ2-5, the V gene TRBV4-2, with 12 nucleotides matching TRBD2. Per the germline V gene, CDR1 is LGHNA and CDR2 is YNFKEQ. The CDR3 extends over 18 amino acids. The junction had 10 bases not matched to a gene; V was cut back by 0 bases and J by 5 bases. Here the CDR3 reads CASSQDDPSGRAGETQYF. The CDR3 coding sequence is TGTGCCAGCAGCCAAGATGACCCTAGCGGGAGGGCCGGGGAGACCCAGTACTTC.

This clonotype showed up many times. The chain combines TRBV4-3 with TRBJ2-7; D is ambiguous. Germline CDR1 LGHNA, CDR2 YSLEER. V was pared by 0 bases and J by 6 bases, with 12 bases between. This CDR3 comprises 14 residues. For the CDR3, the DNA is TGCGCCAGCAGCCAAGATGGGGAAGCTGGCGAGCAGTACTTC. This encodes CASSQDGEAGEQYF.

The chain recombines TRBV7-3 with TRBJ2-5; D may correspond to TRBD1 or TRBD2 (5 bases each). The germline V gene has CDR1 SGHTA and CDR2 FQGTGA. Trimming shortened V by 0 bases and J by 5 bases, and 13 bases separated the two germline ends. CDR3 size: 15 residues. The CDR3 loop is CASSLTAREWETQYF. The DNA of the CDR3 is TGTGCCAGCAGCTTAACAGCCAGGGAGTGGGAGACCCAGTACTTC.

The chain is built from TRBV28 and TRBJ2-7; no clear D gene. CDR1 and CDR2 from the germline V gene are MDHEN and SYDVKM. The CDR3 contains 16 residues. The V end was cut by 3 bases, the J end by 1 base, with 16 bases between. CDR3 nucleotides: TGTGCCAGCAGTTTCACCCCGCATTACATATCCTACGAGCAGTACTTC. Amino acids: CASSFTPHYISYEQYF.

This clonotype has ten or more counts. This chain joins TRBV11-2 and TRBJ2-5; possibly TRBD2 for D (6 bases). CDR3 length equals 14 residues. From germline, CDR1 is SGHAT and CDR2 FQNNGV. Trimming took off 0 bases at V and 9 bases at J, with 14 bases between the two ends. CDR3 sequence reads: CASSLEGLSVPQYF. CDR3 DNA sequence: TGTGCCAGCAGCTTAGAGGGACTCAGCGTCCCCCAGTACTTC. The complete variable domain, with remaining parts taken from reference TRBV11-2 and TRBJ2-5, reads EAGVAQSPRYKIIEKRQSVAFWCNPISGHATLYWYQQILGQGPKLLIQFQNNGVVDDSQLPKDRFSAERLKGVDSTLKIQPAKLEDSAVYLCASSLEGLSVPQYFGPGTRLLVL.

There are many counts of this clonotype. The rearrangement links TRBV28 to TRBJ1-2; D perhaps matches TRBD1 (5 bases). Germline V gives CDR1 MDHEN, CDR2 SYDVKM. V was cut by 4 bases and J by 8 bases, with 14 bases left in between. CDR3 length equals 13 residues. The CDR3 loop reads CASSWAGKGGYTF. The CDR3 coding sequence is TGTGCCAGCAGTTGGGCAGGGAAAGGGGGCTACACCTTC.

At least ten counts were recorded for this clonotype. The chain employs TRBV6-2 or TRBV6-3 and TRBJ2-2, with 14 positions matching TRBD2. This CDR3 is built from 15 residues. Trimming removed 6 bases from V and 6 bases from J; junction bases left unmatched: 3. The germline gives CDR1 MNHEY, CDR2 SVGEGT. The CDR3 region is CASSRGLAGAGELFF. The CDR3, as DNA: TGTGCCAGCAGCAGGGGACTAGCGGGAGCCGGGGAGCTGTTTTTT.

The sample holds many counts of this clonotype. The V gene is TRBV20-1, the J gene TRBJ2-4, with D possibly TRBD2 on 6 matching bases. From germline, CDR1 is DFQATT and CDR2 SNEGSKA (reference sequence). Trimming removed 1 base from V and 1 base from J, with 11 bases in between. There are 15 residues in the CDR3. As DNA, the CDR3 is TGCAGTGCTAGAGTAAGGAGGGTGGCCAAAAACATTCAGTACTTC. The encoded protein is CSARVRRVAKNIQYF.